One T cell receptor (beta chain) is described in this entry. Its antigen is unidentified. Germline V lookup: CDR1 SGHTA, CDR2 FQGNSA. V lost 2 bases and J lost 2; bases outside the gene matches: 2. The CDR3 is 15 residues long. This specimen belongs to a study of shared clonotypes between healthy human individuals. Healthy HIV-negative adults with no recent acute infections or vaccinations were recruited as donors. Profiled with immunoSEQ multiplex PCR; TCRdb holds only in-frame clones, not every one. The table lists roughly 2 million clones, roughly 94% of them singletons. General study findings and limits: Though the depth was large, rarefaction showed that sorted-subset sequencing was incomplete. Generation probabilities of non-shared clonotypes were lower (relative to those shared by all four donors).

The source material was naive CD4+ T cells sorted from blood. Noted subset: CD45RA+ positively selected. The genes are TRBV7-2 and TRBJ2-5, with 10 bases identical to TRBD2. The source is a man in his late teens or twenties in good health. The CDR3 DNA follows: TGTGCCAGCAGCTTAACTAGCGGGAAACAAGAGACCCAGTACTTC. It specifies CASSLTSGKQETQYF.